The 27 T cell receptor beta chains in this list originate from one sample, sequenced in a study of T cells after yellow fever vaccination. TCRdb reprocessed the 5' RACE reads with MiXCR, giving one entry per CDR3 protein. The data show 150,000 or so distinct CDR3 sequences, less than 9% seen once. Sequences were derived from CD4+ T cells sorted from PBMCs, sampled about 5 days after the first yellow fever vaccination. Receptors originate from a man younger than 30 who received the YFV17D yellow fever vaccine.

This clonotype was observed at least ten times. The rearrangement links TRBV5-6 to TRBJ1-4, with 8 nucleotides matching TRBD1. The germline V gene encodes CDR1 SGHDT and CDR2 YYEEEE. This CDR3 is 15 amino acids long. V lost 0 bases, J lost 5 bases, and 3 bases stayed unmatched. CDR3 loop: CASSLGDRPNEKLFF. The CDR3 nucleotides read TGTGCCAGCAGCTTGGGGGACAGGCCGAATGAAAAACTGTTTTTT.

This clonotype has at least ten counts. The V and J genes are TRBV5-1 and TRBJ1-1; D is undetermined. Germline CDR1 reads SGHRS; CDR2 reads YFSETQ. V was cut by 2 bases and J by 1 base, with 12 bases left in between. The CDR3 spans 15 residues. The CDR3 is CASSFLGDSNTEAFF. The CDR3 DNA sequence: TGCGCCAGCAGCTTTCTGGGTGATTCGAACACTGAAGCTTTCTTT.

This chain uses TRBV4-3 with TRBJ2-5; 11 bases fit TRBD1. Germline loops: CDR1 LGHNA, CDR2 YSLEER. J gave up 5 bases and V 0 bases, and 5 bases lay outside the gene matches. CDR3 length: 16 residues. CDR3 DNA sequence: TGCGCCAGCAGCCAAGAACTGGGACAGGGGGGGGAGACCCAGTACTTC. This sequence encodes CASSQELGQGGETQYF.

This clonotype was seen at least ten times. This chain links TRBV6-2 or TRBV6-3 with TRBJ2-7; perhaps TRBD1 as D (5 bases). There are 13 residues in the CDR3. The V end lost 10 bases, the J end lost 4 bases, and 17 bases lay between the germline ends. Germline V gives CDR1 MNHEY, CDR2 SVGEGT. For the CDR3, the DNA is TGTGCCACCCTCCCCCAGGGTCGTTACGAGCAGTACGTC. It translates to CATLPQGRYEQYV.

This clonotype was detected many times. The V call is TRBV6-5, the J call TRBJ1-6, with a tentative D call TRBD1 (5 bases). V was shortened by 10 bases and J by 4 bases, with 14 bases between the two germline ends. This CDR3 region has 14 residues. Germline CDR1 MNHEY, CDR2 SVGAGI. The CDR3 is CATAPGGYNSPLHF. The CDR3 DNA follows: TGTGCCACCGCCCCCGGGGGGTATAATTCACCCCTCCACTTT.

This clonotype came up a few times. This chain joins TRBV4-3 and TRBJ1-6; D is unclear. The CDR3 has 15 residues. Germline assignment: CDR1 LGHNA and CDR2 YSLEER. The ends were cut back, 4 bases at V and 6 bases at J, with 13 bases in the middle. CDR3 nucleotide sequence: TGCGCCAGCAGCCGCCTTCCCAGACCTAATTCACCCCTCCACTTT. Translating it yields CASSRLPRPNSPLHF.

This clonotype was counted ten times or more. This chain connects TRBV3-1 to TRBJ1-2; D not certain. Germline V gene data show CDR1 as LGHDT and CDR2 as YNNKEL (reference sequence). Trimming removed 4 bases at V and 4 bases at J, with 10 bases between. The CDR3 covers 13 residues. The chain's CDR3 is CASSPSGGYGYTF. CDR3 in DNA: TGTGCCAGCAGCCCTTCGGGTGGCTATGGCTACACCTTC.

This clonotype was seen ten or more times. The J gene is TRBJ2-6, the V gene TRBV27; D perhaps matches TRBD1 (5 bases). Germline loops: CDR1 MNHEY, CDR2 SMNVEV (reference sequence). The CDR3 is made up of 17 amino acids. V lost 3 bases, J lost 2 bases, and 14 bases lay in between. CDR3 protein: CASSFLGELTGANVLTF. The DNA of the CDR3 is TGTGCCAGCAGTTTTTTAGGGGAACTAACTGGGGCCAACGTCCTGACTTTC.

This clonotype showed up many times. The gene calls are TRBV5-1 and TRBJ2-7, with D hard to call. Germline CDR1 SGHRS, CDR2 YFSETQ. V shed 1 base and J shed 3 bases, with 11 bases lying between them. The CDR3 contains 14 residues. CDR3 DNA: TGCGCCAGCAGCTTGTCCATAGGGAACTACGAGCAGTACGTC. Translation: CASSLSIGNYEQYV.

The chain recombines TRBV3-1 with TRBJ2-1; possibly TRBD2 for D (6 bases). Germline V gene lookup returns CDR1 LGHDT and CDR2 YNNKEL (reference sequence). Trimming removed 11 bases from V and 4 bases from J, with 27 bases in between. The CDR3 extends over 17 amino acids. CDR3 sequence (DNA): TGTGCCTCCTGCGCACTTTCCGGGAGTGCGACTTACAATGAGCAGTTCTTC. Its translation is CASCALSGSATYNEQFF.

Turning to this clonotype: A read error may explain this, as a much larger clone is one base away. The V and J genes are TRBV7-6 and TRBJ2-6, with TRBD1 matching over 8 bases. CDR3 length: 20 residues. Germline V gives CDR1 SGHVS, CDR2 FNYEAQ. Germline trimming cut 5 bases from V and 0 bases from J; bases unmatched to any gene: 15. For the CDR3, the DNA is TGTGCCAGCAGCGCAAGGACAGGGAGGTATTGGCTCTCTGGGGCCAACGTCCTGACTTTC. This sequence encodes CASSARTGRYWLSGANVLTF.

This clonotype was seen a handful of times. The rearrangement links TRBV6-1 to TRBJ1-2, with D possibly being TRBD1 (5 bases). The CDR3 runs to 14 residues. Per germline, CDR1 MNHNS and CDR2 SASEGT. Between the trimmed V and J ends, which lost 3 bases and 4 bases, there was a span of 12 bases. The CDR3 nucleotides are TGTGCCAGCAGTGAGGGGGAAGGAGGCTATGGCTACACCTTC. Amino acid sequence: CASSEGEGGYGYTF.

This clonotype was observed at least ten times. This chain joins TRBV14 and TRBJ1-6, with D unresolved. Between the trimmed V and J ends, which lost 3 bases and 0 bases, there was a span of 15 bases. Germline loops: CDR1 SGHDN, CDR2 FVKESK. CDR3 length: 18 residues. This CDR3 is CASSHRPVLSSYNSPLHF. CDR3 bases: TGTGCCAGCAGCCATCGGCCAGTTCTGAGCTCCTATAATTCACCCCTCCACTTT.

This clonotype was counted at least ten times. V usage is TRBV6-1 and J usage is TRBJ2-5; D possibly uses TRBD1 or TRBD2 (6 bases each). Trimming removed 3 bases at V and 2 bases at J, with 16 bases between. The CDR3 runs 16 residues. Germline lookup yields CDR1 MNHNS and CDR2 SASEGT. Here the CDR3 reads CASSDPGQGRQETQYF. The CDR3 DNA sequence: TGTGCCAGCAGTGATCCGGGGCAGGGGAGGCAAGAGACCCAGTACTTC.

The rearrangement uses TRBV6-1 and TRBJ2-7, with a possible D match to TRBD1 (6 bases). Germline lookup yields CDR1 MNHNS and CDR2 SASEGT. This CDR3 region has 13 residues. Trimming removed 8 bases from V and 7 bases from J, with 18 bases in between. Here the CDR3 DNA reads TGTGCCAGCCAGCAGGGGCCCCTAATGGAGCAGTACTTC. Translation gives CASQQGPLMEQYF.

The chain links TRBV28 to TRBJ2-4; 11 nucleotides align to TRBD1. From germline, CDR1 is MDHEN and CDR2 SYDVKM. The CDR3 sequence is 16 residues long. V was clipped by 8 bases and J by 9 bases; unmatched bases: 15. The CDR3 region has the DNA TGTGCCAGCGCCCTCCCTCCGGGACAGGGGGTAGGCATTCAGTACTTC. It is translated as CASALPPGQGVGIQYF.

As DNA, the CDR3 is TGTGCCAGCAGCCTTAACCCGGACAGCTACAATGAGCAGTTCTTC. It is translated as CASSLNPDSYNEQFF. This sequence joins TRBV3-1 and TRBJ2-1; TRBD1 might be the D (6 bases). There are 15 residues in the CDR3. Germline CDR1 and CDR2: LGHDT and YNNKEL (reference sequence). V lost 4 bases and J lost 3, with 13 bases in between.

This clonotype was seen at least ten times. The chain carries TRBV7-9 and TRBJ2-2; D is possibly TRBD1 or TRBD2 (5 bases each). The CDR3 sequence is 15 residues long. Germline V gene lookup returns CDR1 SEHNR and CDR2 FQNEAQ (reference sequence). Trimming pared 5 bases from V and 6 bases from J, leaving 16 bases between. The CDR3 protein is CASSRSGRGSGELFF. The CDR3 DNA is TGTGCCAGCAGCCGTTCGGGTCGGGGCTCCGGGGAGCTGTTTTTT.

This clonotype was counted at least ten times. This chain links TRBV6-2 or TRBV6-3 with TRBJ1-2; a possible D gene is TRBD1 (5 bases). Germline V lookup: CDR1 MNHEY, CDR2 SVGEGT. V was trimmed by 2 bases and J by 4 bases, leaving 14 bases between them. This CDR3 spans 15 amino acids. The CDR3 DNA follows: TGTGCCAGCAGTTACAAGGGGTCATGGAGCTATGGCTACACCTTC. Translated: CASSYKGSWSYGYTF.

In this sample, this clonotype turned up many times. V usage is TRBV5-1 and J usage is TRBJ1-5; D gene uncertain. The length of the CDR3 is 13 residues. Germline V gene sequence: CDR1 SGHRS, CDR2 YFSETQ. Trimming stripped 2 bases from V and 1 base from J, with 4 bases between. In nucleotides, the CDR3 is TGCGCCAGCAGCTTTGGGAGCAATCAGCCCCAGCATTTT. Residues: CASSFGSNQPQHF. The complete variable domain, with remaining parts taken from reference TRBV5-1 and TRBJ1-5, reads KAGVTQTPRYLIKTRGQQVTLSCSPISGHRSVSWYQQTPGQGLQFLFEYFSETQRNKGNFPGRFSGRQFSNSRSEMNVSTLELGDSALYLCASSFGSNQPQHFGDGTRLSIL.

This clonotype was picked up many times. V and J are TRBV5-1 and TRBJ1-6; no clear D gene. Per germline, CDR1 SGHRS and CDR2 YFSETQ. This CDR3 region has 16 residues. Trimming removed 3 bases at V and 10 bases at J, with 20 bases between. The CDR3 DNA sequence: TGCGCCAGCAGCTCAGCTACGTCGGGGAGAAGATCACCCCTCCACTTT. Its protein product is CASSSATSGRRSPLHF.

There are many counts of this clonotype. The chain joins TRBV12-3 or TRBV12-4 to TRBJ2-3, with 10 bases identical to TRBD1. The junction had 9 bases not matched to a gene; V was cut back by 6 bases and J by 6 bases. This CDR3 has 15 residues. CDR3 protein: CASSLRDRGSDTQYF. The CDR3 DNA reads TGTGCCAGCAGCCTCCGGGACAGGGGTTCTGATACGCAGTATTTT.

This clonotype was detected only a few times. The chain couples TRBV9 to TRBJ2-2; no clear D. CDR3 length: 12 amino acids. The germline V gene encodes CDR1 SGDLS and CDR2 YYNGEE. V was trimmed by 3 bases and J by 4 bases, leaving 4 bases between them. The CDR3 nucleotides are TGTGCCAGCAGCGAAAGCACCGGGGAGCTGTTTTTT. This encodes CASSESTGELFF.

This clonotype was picked up many times. J is TRBJ1-1 and V is TRBV12-3 or TRBV12-4; 9 positions agree with TRBD1. The V segment lost 5 bases and the J segment 4 bases; nucleotides outside the gene matches: 8. CDR3 length: 15 residues. CDR3 region: CASSPPGQGATEAFF. For the CDR3, the DNA is TGTGCCAGCAGTCCACCGGGACAGGGTGCCACTGAAGCTTTCTTT.

This clonotype has a handful of counts. V and J are TRBV5-1 and TRBJ2-7, with 9 bases fitting TRBD2. Germline V gene lookup returns CDR1 SGHRS and CDR2 YFSETQ. This CDR3 comprises 14 residues. The trim removed 5 bases at V and 5 bases at J, leaving 8 bases unmatched. CDR3 sequence (DNA): TGCGCCAGCAGGCAGCGGGGGGTAAACAACGAGCAGTACGTC. Its protein product is CASRQRGVNNEQYV.

This clonotype has just a few counts. V is TRBV30 and J is TRBJ2-5, with D uncertain. In germline, CDR1 is GTSNPN, CDR2 SVGIG (reference sequence). The ends were cut back, 1 base at V and 4 bases at J, with 10 bases in the middle. The length of the CDR3 is 13 residues. This CDR3 is CAWSDLWGETQYF. The DNA for the CDR3 is TGTGCCTGGAGTGACCTTTGGGGAGAGACCCAGTACTTC. Combining the CDR3 with reference TRBV30 and TRBJ2-5 gives the whole variable domain SQTIHQWPATLVQPVGSPLSLECTVEGTSNPNLYWYRQAAGRGLQLLFYSVGIGQISSEVPQNLSASRPQDRQFILSSKKLLLSDSGFYLCAWSDLWGETQYFGPGTRLLVL.

This clonotype has a count of ten or more. The gene calls are TRBV7-2 and TRBJ1-4; TRBD1 might be the D (5 bases). The CDR3 spans 14 residues. Germline assignment: CDR1 SGHTA and CDR2 FQGNSA. V lost 3 bases, J lost 1 base, and 6 bases lay in between. CDR3 bases: TGTGCCAGCAGCTTCGGGGGAACTAATGAAAAACTGTTTTTT. This translates into CASSFGGTNEKLFF.